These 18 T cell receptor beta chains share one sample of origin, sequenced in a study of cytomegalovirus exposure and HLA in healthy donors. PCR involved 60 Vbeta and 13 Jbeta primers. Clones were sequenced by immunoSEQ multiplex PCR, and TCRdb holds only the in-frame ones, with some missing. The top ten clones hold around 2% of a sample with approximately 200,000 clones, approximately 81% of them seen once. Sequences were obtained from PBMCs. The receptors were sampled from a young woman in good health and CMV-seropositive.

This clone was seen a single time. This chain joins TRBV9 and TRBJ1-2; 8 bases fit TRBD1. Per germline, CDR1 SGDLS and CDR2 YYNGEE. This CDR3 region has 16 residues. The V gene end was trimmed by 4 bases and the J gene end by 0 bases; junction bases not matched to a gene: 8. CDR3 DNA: TGTGCCAGCAGCTTCTCCCAGGGGGCAGCTAACTATGGCTACACCTTC. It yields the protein CASSFSQGAANYGYTF. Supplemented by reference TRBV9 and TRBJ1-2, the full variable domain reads DSGVTQTPKHLITATGQRVTLRCSPRSGDLSVYWYQQSLDQGLQFLIQYYNGEERAKGNILERFSAQQFPDLHSELNLSSLELGDSALYFCASSFSQGAANYGYTFGSGTRLTVV.

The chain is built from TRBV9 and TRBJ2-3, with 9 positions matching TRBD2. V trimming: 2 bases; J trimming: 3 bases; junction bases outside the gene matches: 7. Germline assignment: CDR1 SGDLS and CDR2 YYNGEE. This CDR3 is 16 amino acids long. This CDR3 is CASSVRGGAETDTQYF. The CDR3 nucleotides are TGTGCCAGCAGCGTCCGCGGGGGGGCCGAGACAGATACGCAGTATTTT. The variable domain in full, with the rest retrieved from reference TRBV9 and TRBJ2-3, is DSGVTQTPKHLITATGQRVTLRCSPRSGDLSVYWYQQSLDQGLQFLIQYYNGEERAKGNILERFSAQQFPDLHSELNLSSLELGDSALYFCASSVRGGAETDTQYFGPGTRLTVL.

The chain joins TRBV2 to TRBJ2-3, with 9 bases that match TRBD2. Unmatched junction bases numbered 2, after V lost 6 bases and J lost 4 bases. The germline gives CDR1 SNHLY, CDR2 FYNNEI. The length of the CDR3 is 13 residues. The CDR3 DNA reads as TGTGCCAGCAGATTAGCGGGGGCAGATACGCAGTATTTT. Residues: CASRLAGADTQYF.

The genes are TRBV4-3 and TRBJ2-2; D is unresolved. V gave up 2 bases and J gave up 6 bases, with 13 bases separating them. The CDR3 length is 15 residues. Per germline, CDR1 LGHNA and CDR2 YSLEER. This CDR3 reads CASSQRVSFPGELFF. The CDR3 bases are TGCGCCAGCAGCCAACGGGTCTCCTTCCCCGGGGAGCTGTTTTTT.

CDR3 amino acids: CASLRQGYSQRSSYNEQFF. The CDR3, as DNA: TGTGCCAGCCTCCGACAGGGATACTCCCAGCGGAGCTCCTACAATGAGCAGTTCTTC. The chain couples TRBV28 to TRBJ2-1; 7 nucleotides agree with TRBD1. V lost 8 bases to trimming and J lost 0 bases; unmatched junction nucleotides: 19. This CDR3 contains 19 residues. CDR1 and CDR2 from the germline V gene are MDHEN and SYDVKM.

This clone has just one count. The CDR3: CASRFGREDPPLHF. The CDR3, as DNA: TGTGCCAGCAGGTTCGGCAGGGAAGATCCACCCCTCCACTTT. The genes are TRBV2 and TRBJ1-6; TRBD1 is a possible D gene (5 bases). There are 14 residues in the CDR3. V lost 6 bases, J lost 11 bases, and 17 bases lay in between. In germline, CDR1 is SNHLY, CDR2 FYNNEI.

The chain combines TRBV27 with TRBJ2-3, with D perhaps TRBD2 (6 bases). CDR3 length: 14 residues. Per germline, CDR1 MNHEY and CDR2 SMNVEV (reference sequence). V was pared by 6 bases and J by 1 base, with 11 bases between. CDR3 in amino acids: CASRGGFGTDTQYF. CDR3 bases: TGTGCCAGCAGAGGAGGGTTCGGCACAGATACGCAGTATTTT.

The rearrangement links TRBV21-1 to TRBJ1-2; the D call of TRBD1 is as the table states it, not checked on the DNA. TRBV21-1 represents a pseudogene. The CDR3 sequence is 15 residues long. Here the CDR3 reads CASSIPLGQGGGYTF. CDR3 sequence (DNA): TGTGCCAGCAGCATCCCTCTAGGACAGGGAGGTGGCTACACCTTC.

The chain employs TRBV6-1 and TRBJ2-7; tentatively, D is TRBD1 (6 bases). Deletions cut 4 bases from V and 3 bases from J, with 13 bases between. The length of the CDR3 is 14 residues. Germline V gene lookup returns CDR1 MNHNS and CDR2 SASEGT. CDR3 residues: CASSGGGWGYEQYF. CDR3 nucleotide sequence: TGTGCCAGCAGTGGAGGGGGTTGGGGCTACGAGCAGTACTTC.

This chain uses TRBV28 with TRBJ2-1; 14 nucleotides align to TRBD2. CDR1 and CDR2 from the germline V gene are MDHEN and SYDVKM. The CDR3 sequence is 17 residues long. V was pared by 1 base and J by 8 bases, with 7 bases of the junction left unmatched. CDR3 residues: CASSLYPTSGGVHEQFF. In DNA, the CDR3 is TGTGCCAGCAGTTTATACCCGACTAGCGGGGGGGTCCATGAGCAGTTCTTC.

The CDR3 loop is CASRVSGVRNEQFF. Here the CDR3 DNA reads TGTGCCAGCAGGGTGTCGGGGGTAAGGAATGAGCAGTTCTTC. The genes are TRBV25-1 and TRBJ2-1, with D tentatively TRBD2 (6 bases). CDR3 length: 14 residues. V shed 6 bases and J shed 7 bases, with 16 bases lying between them. Germline values: CDR1 MGHDK, CDR2 SYGVNS.

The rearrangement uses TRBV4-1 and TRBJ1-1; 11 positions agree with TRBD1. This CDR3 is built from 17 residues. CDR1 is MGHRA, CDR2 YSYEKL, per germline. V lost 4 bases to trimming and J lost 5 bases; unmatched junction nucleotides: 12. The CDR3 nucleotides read TGCGCCAGCAGCCGAGTCCTCCCGGGACAGGGGGGTACTGAAGCTTTCTTT. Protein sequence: CASSRVLPGQGGTEAFF.

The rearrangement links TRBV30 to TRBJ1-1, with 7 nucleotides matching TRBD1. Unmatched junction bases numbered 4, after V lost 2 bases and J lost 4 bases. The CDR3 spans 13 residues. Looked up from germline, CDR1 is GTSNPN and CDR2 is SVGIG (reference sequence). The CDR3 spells CAWSITGATEAFF. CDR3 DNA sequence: TGTGCCTGGAGTATCACAGGGGCCACTGAAGCTTTCTTT.

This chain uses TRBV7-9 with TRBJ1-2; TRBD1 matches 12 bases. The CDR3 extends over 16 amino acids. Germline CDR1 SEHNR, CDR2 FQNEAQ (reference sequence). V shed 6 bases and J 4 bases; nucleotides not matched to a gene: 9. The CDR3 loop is CASRPEGQGASYGYTF. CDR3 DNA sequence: TGTGCCAGCAGGCCTGAGGGACAGGGGGCGAGCTATGGCTACACCTTC.

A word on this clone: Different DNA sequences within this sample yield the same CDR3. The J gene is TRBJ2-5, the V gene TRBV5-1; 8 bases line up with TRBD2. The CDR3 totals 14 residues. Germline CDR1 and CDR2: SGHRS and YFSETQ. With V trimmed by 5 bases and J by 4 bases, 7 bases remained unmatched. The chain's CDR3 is CASRDGGAGETQYF. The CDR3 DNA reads TGCGCCAGCAGGGACGGGGGGGCAGGAGAGACCCAGTACTTC.

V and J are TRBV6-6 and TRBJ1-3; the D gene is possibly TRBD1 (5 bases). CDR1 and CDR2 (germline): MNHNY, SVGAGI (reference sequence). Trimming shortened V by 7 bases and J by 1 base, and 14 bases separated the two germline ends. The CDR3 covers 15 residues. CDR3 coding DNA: TGTGCCAGCACCAGGACAAGTTTTTCTGGAAACACCATATATTTT. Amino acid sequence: CASTRTSFSGNTIYF.

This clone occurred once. The CDR3 is CASSRRTDYGYTF. Written as DNA, the CDR3 is TGTGCCAGCAGCCGACGGACTGACTATGGCTACACCTTC. This chain connects TRBV5-4 to TRBJ1-2; no clear D gene. Germline V gene sequence: CDR1 SGHNT, CDR2 YYREEE (reference sequence). This CDR3 has 13 amino acids. V lost 4 bases and J lost 3, with 10 bases in between.

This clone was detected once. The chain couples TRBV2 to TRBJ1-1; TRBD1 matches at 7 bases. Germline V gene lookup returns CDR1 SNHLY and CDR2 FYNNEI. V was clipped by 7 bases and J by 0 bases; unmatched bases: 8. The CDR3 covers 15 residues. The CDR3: CASIRDREMNTEAFF. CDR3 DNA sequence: TGTGCCAGCATACGGGACAGAGAGATGAACACTGAAGCTTTCTTT. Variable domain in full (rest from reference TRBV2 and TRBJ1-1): EPEVTQTPSHQVTQMGQEVILRCVPISNHLYFYWYRQILGQKVEFLVSFYNNEISEKSEIFDDQFSVERPDGSNFTLKIRSTKLEDSAMYFCASIRDREMNTEAFFGQGTRLTVV.